These T cell receptor beta chains were read from a single sample in a study of CD8+ T cells in alopecia areata. TCRdb's table, derived via immunoSEQ multiplex PCR, lists solely in-frame clones and lacks some. The sample records over 150,000 clones, roughly 60% being singletons. The sequencing used CD4+ T cells sorted from blood, collected at week 0. The receptors derive from a human donor with alopecia areata. Each CDR3 is given with its conserved first and last residue. D genes are given only for firm matches. The listing skips clone size in some rows; elsewhere it reads once, few, many or a size class.

j_call d_call v_call clone_size cdr3_nt cdr3_aa
TRBJ1-2 - TRBV30 - TGTGCCTTATTCCAAAGGGCCGCCGGAGGCTATGGCTACACCTTC CALFQRAAGGYGYTF
TRBJ2-6 - TRBV29-1 few TGCAGCGTTGAAGTTCAGAGTGGGGCCAACGTCCTGACTTTC CSVEVQSGANVLTF
TRBJ1-1 TRBD1 TRBV25-1 few TGTGCCAGCAGTAAGACAGGGAATTGGGCTGAAGCTTTCTTT CASSKTGNWAEAFF
TRBJ2-3 TRBD2 TRBV10-3 - TGTGCCATCAGCAAGCGGGGGGACACAGATACGCAGTATTTT CAISKRGDTDTQYF
TRBJ1-5 - TRBV6-5 - TGTGCCAGCACCCCGCCAGGGGGCAATCAGCCCCAGCATTTT CASTPPGGNQPQHF
TRBJ2-5 - TRBV9 - TGTGCCAGCAGCGTTCTCGGGAGCCGGGAGACCCAGTACTTC CASSVLGSRETQYF
TRBJ2-7 - TRBV6-1 few TGTGCCAGCGGGGTAGCAGTCCAGTACTTC CASGVAVQYF
TRBJ2-7 TRBD2 TRBV6-5 - TGTGCCAGCAGTGCGGGACTAGAGTACGAGCAGTACTTC CASSAGLEYEQYF
TRBJ1-5 TRBD1 TRBV30 - TGTGCCTGGAGTACGAGACAGGGGAGTCAGCCCCAGCATTTT CAWSTRQGSQPQHF
TRBJ2-6 - TRBV4-3 - TGCGCCAGCAGCCAAGAAGGAGGGACTGGGGCCAACGTCCTGACTTTC CASSQEGGTGANVLTF
TRBJ2-2 - TRBV11-2 - TGTGCCAGCAGCTTAGCATGGACAACCGGGGAGCTGTTTTTT CASSLAWTTGELFF
TRBJ1-2 - TRBV29-1 - TGCAGCGTTGAAATAGGGTATGGCTACACCTTC CSVEIGYGYTF
TRBJ1-4 - TRBV30 - TGTGCCGGAGGAAGGGGGAGTGAAAAACTGTTTTTT CAGGRGSEKLFF
TRBJ2-1 TRBD2 TRBV27 - TGTGCCAGCAGTCCGGAGTACGGGGGGGTTTTCAATGAGCAGTTCTTC CASSPEYGGVFNEQFF
TRBJ2-1 - TRBV25-1 few TGTGCCAGCAGTGGATCGGACGGGAGCTCCTACAATGAGCAGTTCTTC CASSGSDGSSYNEQFF
TRBJ1-1 - TRBV29-1 - TGCAGCGTTGGTTCAGGCACTGAAGCTTTCTTT CSVGSGTEAFF
TRBJ1-2 - TRBV6-1 - TGTGCCAGCAGTGAAGTTGGGGTCTATGGCTACACCTTC CASSEVGVYGYTF
TRBJ1-2 TRBD1 TRBV29-1 few TGCAGCGCGAGGACAGGGGGCGCGAGTGGCTACACCTTC CSARTGGASGYTF
TRBJ1-1 TRBD1 TRBV29-1 - TGCAGCGTCAGACAGGGGCGGACTGAAGCTTTCTTT CSVRQGRTEAFF
TRBJ2-5 - TRBV4-3 - TGCGCCAGCAGCCAAGAAATCGGGGTTCAAGAGACCCAGTACTTC CASSQEIGVQETQYF
TRBJ1-2 TRBD1 TRBV30 - TGTGCCTGGAGGTCCGACAGGGTCTATGGCTACACCTTC CAWRSDRVYGYTF
TRBJ2-7 TRBD2 TRBV7-2 - TGTGCCAGCAGCCAATTAGCGGGGGGGATTGTCGAGCAGTACTTC CASSQLAGGIVEQYF
TRBJ2-7 - TRBV25-1 few TGTGCCAGCAGTGAATTTAGGGAACCGTACGAGCAGTACTTC CASSEFREPYEQYF
TRBJ1-1 - TRBV28 once TGTGCCAGCAGTTGGGCCACTGAAGCTTTCTTT CASSWATEAFF
TRBJ1-2 - TRBV7-9 - TGTGCCAGCAGCTTATTCCCAGCAGGGGACTATGGCTACACCTTC CASSLFPAGDYGYTF
TRBJ2-3 TRBD1 TRBV29-1 few TGCAGCGTTGAAGGGACAGGGGGCGCCGATACGCAGTATTTT CSVEGTGGADTQYF
TRBJ1-1 - TRBV18 - TGTGCCAGCTCACAGGGCCTGAACACTGAAGCTTTCTTT CASSQGLNTEAFF
TRBJ2-1 - TRBV7-2 - TGTGCCAGCAGAACTAACAATGAGCAGTTCTTC CASRTNNEQFF
TRBJ2-1 - TRBV5-1 once TGCGCCAGCAGCATTACTTTGGGTCTAGGCAATGAGCAGTTCTTC CASSITLGLGNEQFF
TRBJ2-1 TRBD2 TRBV7-9 - TGTGCCAGCAGCTCTAGCGGGGCCAGCTCCTACAATGAGCAGTTCTTC CASSSSGASSYNEQFF
TRBJ1-2 - TRBV29-1 - TGCAGCGCCGGGGACATTTATGGCTACACCTTC CSAGDIYGYTF